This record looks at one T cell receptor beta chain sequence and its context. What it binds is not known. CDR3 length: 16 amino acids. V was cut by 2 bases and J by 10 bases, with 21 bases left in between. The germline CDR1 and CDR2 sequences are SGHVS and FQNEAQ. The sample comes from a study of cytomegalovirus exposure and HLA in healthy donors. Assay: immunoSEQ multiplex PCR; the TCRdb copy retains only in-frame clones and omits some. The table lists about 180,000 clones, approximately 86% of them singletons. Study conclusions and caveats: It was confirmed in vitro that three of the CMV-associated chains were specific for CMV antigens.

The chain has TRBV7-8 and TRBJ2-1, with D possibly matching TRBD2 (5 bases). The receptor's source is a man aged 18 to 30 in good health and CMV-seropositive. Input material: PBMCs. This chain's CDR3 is CASSLNLDFALMEQFF. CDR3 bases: TGTGCCAGCAGCTTAAATCTGGACTTCGCCCTCATGGAGCAGTTCTTC.